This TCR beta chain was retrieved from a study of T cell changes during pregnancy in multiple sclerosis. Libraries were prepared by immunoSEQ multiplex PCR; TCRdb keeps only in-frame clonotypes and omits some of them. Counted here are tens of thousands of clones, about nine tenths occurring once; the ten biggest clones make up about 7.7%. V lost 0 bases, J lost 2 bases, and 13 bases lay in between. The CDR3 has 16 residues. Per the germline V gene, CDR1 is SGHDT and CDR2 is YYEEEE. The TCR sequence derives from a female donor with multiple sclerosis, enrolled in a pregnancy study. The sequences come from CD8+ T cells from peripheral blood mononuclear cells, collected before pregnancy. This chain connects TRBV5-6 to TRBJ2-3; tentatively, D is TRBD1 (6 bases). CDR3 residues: CASSLELGGPTDTQYF. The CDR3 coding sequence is TGTGCCAGCAGCTTGGAACTAGGGGGACCCACAGATACGCAGTATTTT. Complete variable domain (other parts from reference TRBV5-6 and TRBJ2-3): DAGVTQSPTHLIKTRGQQVTLRCSPKSGHDTVSWYQQALGQGPQFIFQYYEEEERQRGNFPDRFSGHQFPNYSSELNVNALLLGDSALYLCASSLELGGPTDTQYFGPGTRLTVL.